These 3 T cell receptor beta chains were all obtained from the same sample, sequenced in a study of regulatory T cells in long-lasting Graves disease. The time point denotes: persistent/refractory GD, antithyroid drugs over 5 years with positive TRAb. PBMC-derived RNA was used for the TCR library. Investigators prepared the TCR beta libraries by applying iRepertoire HTBI primers and Arm-PCR of CDR3 regions. TCRdb redid the calling of the multiplex PCR reads with MiXCR, one entry per CDR3 protein. The sample records about 340,000 distinct CDR3 sequences, around a fifth being singletons. The sequenced sample was peripheral blood mononuclear cells (PBMCs), obtained when the disease was refractory, from a patient treated with antithyroid drugs. These receptors were collected from a female donor with Graves disease.

This clonotype was found many times. The chain combines TRBV12-3 or TRBV12-4 with TRBJ1-2; TRBD1 matches at 8 bases. This CDR3 region has 15 residues. V lost 5 bases, J lost 6 bases, and 11 bases stayed unmatched. In DNA, the CDR3 is TGTGCCAGCAGTCGCCGGGGGGACAGGAACCATGGCTACACCTTC. The encoded protein is CASSRRGDRNHGYTF.

This clonotype was counted between two and nine times. A much larger clone differs from this one at a single base, so this may be a read error. The rearrangement links TRBV12-3 or TRBV12-4 to TRBJ1-2; maybe TRBD1 (6 bases). The length of the CDR3 is 15 residues. DNA of the CDR3: TGTGCCAGCAGTTTATTCGACAGGACCTTCTATGGCCACACCTTC. This encodes CASSLFDRTFYGHTF.

This clonotype was picked up a small number of times. This chain uses TRBV6-1 with TRBJ2-5, with no clear D. There are 13 residues in the CDR3. The V and J ends lost 7 bases and 0 bases respectively, with 9 bases between them. Germline V gives CDR1 MNHNS, CDR2 SASEGT. CDR3 coding DNA: TGTGCCAGCATGCGAGGTAACCAAGAGACCCAGTACTTC. Amino acid sequence: CASMRGNQETQYF.